The 29 T cell receptor beta chains below come from one sample, sequenced in a study of graft-versus-host responses after intestinal transplantation. Data came from immunoSEQ multiplex PCR; TCRdb stores just in-frame clones and leaves some out. This table has about 88,000 clones, approximately 92% appearing once. What these receptors recognize is not known. The sample was unstimulated CD4+ T cells sorted from spleen or lymph node cells, taken before intestinal transplant. The receptors originated from a human donor who received an intestinal transplant.

The V gene is TRBV19, the J gene TRBJ2-7; 9 nucleotides align to TRBD2. Germline V gene sequence: CDR1 LNHDA, CDR2 SQIVND (reference sequence). J lost 2 bases, V lost 1 base, and 3 bases had no gene match. The CDR3 has 15 residues. This CDR3 is CASSIVAGEAYEQYF. The CDR3 DNA reads TGTGCCAGTAGTATAGTAGCGGGAGAGGCCTACGAGCAGTACTTC.

This chain links TRBV6-5 with TRBJ1-2; unclear D gene. From germline, CDR1 is MNHEY and CDR2 SVGAGI. The ends were cut back, 2 bases at V and 0 bases at J, with 10 bases in the middle. CDR3 length: 15 residues. The CDR3 nucleotides read TGTGCCAGCAGTTACATGGCAGCAGCTAACTATGGCTACACCTTC. This encodes CASSYMAAANYGYTF.

V is TRBV5-5 and J is TRBJ2-1; D unresolved. The CDR3 consists of 13 residues. CDR1 is SGHKS, CDR2 YYEKEE, per germline (reference sequence). Trimming left V 4 bases short and J 7 bases short, with 12 bases between. The CDR3 nucleotides read TGTGCCAGCAGCCTTCCGGGCCCGAATGAGCAGTTCTTC. It is translated as CASSLPGPNEQFF.

This chain links TRBV9 with TRBJ1-2; 8 positions agree with TRBD1. The J segment lost 5 bases and the V segment lost 3 bases, leaving 18 bases of the junction unmatched. Germline-derived CDR1 and CDR2 are SGDLS and YYNGEE. The CDR3 has 18 residues. The CDR3 sequence is CASSATKPGQAGKYGYTF. DNA for the CDR3: TGTGCCAGCAGCGCTACAAAACCGGGACAGGCGGGAAAGTATGGCTACACCTTC.

Only a few counts were recorded for this clone. The chain recombines TRBV11-2 with TRBJ2-5; the match to TRBD2 covers 9 bases. The CDR3 is 17 residues long. J lost 5 bases, V lost 4 bases, and 14 bases had no gene match. From germline, CDR1 is SGHAT and CDR2 FQNNGV. The CDR3 is CASSSIAGVKGGETQYF. CDR3 DNA sequence: TGTGCCAGCAGCTCGATAGCGGGAGTGAAAGGGGGGGAGACCCAGTACTTC.

This clone was found once. The rearrangement joins TRBV30 to TRBJ2-1, with a weak D call TRBD2 (6 bases). The CDR3 spans 15 residues. Trimming took off 1 base at V and 2 bases at J, with 12 bases between the two ends. CDR1 is GTSNPN and CDR2 is SVGIG in the germline V gene (reference sequence). The CDR3 bases are TGTGCCTGGAGTGAGAGTAGCGGCCCCTACAATGAGCAGTTCTTC. This sequence encodes CAWSESSGPYNEQFF. The full variable domain, in which reference TRBV30 and TRBJ2-1 provide the parts outside the CDR3, is SQTIHQWPATLVQPVGSPLSLECTVEGTSNPNLYWYRQAAGRGLQLLFYSVGIGQISSEVPQNLSASRPQDRQFILSSKKLLLSDSGFYLCAWSESSGPYNEQFFGPGTRLTVL.

Remarks on this clone: Other DNA sequences in the same sample also yield this CDR3. The V call is TRBV14, the J call TRBJ2-1; 9 positions match TRBD2. The V segment lost 3 bases and the J segment 6 bases; nucleotides outside the gene matches: 9. The CDR3 length is 16 residues. Germline V gives CDR1 SGHDN, CDR2 FVKESK. The CDR3, as DNA: TGTGCCAGCAGCCATTCTGGGACTAGCAGACGCAATGAGCAGTTCTTC. Its translation: CASSHSGTSRRNEQFF.

Turning to this clone: A read error may produce the germline difference seen at one junction end. The chain employs TRBV4-1 and TRBJ1-5, with 10 bases lining up with TRBD1. Germline V CDR1 and CDR2: MGHRA, YSYEKL. The CDR3 sequence is 15 residues long. The CDR3 nucleotides read TGTGCCAGCAAGGGGACAGGGGCTGATGGTCAGCCCCAGCATTTT. Translating it yields CASKGTGADGQPQHF.

The rearrangement uses TRBV5-6 and TRBJ1-4; tentative D call: TRBD1 (5 bases). V was pared by 3 bases and J by 0 bases, with 12 bases between. The CDR3 consists of 16 residues. Germline CDR1 is SGHDT and CDR2 is YYEEEE. DNA of the CDR3: TGTGCCAGCAGCTCAAAGACAGAAGCAACTAATGAAAAACTGTTTTTT. Translating gives CASSSKTEATNEKLFF. Full variable domain (missing parts from reference TRBV5-6 and TRBJ1-4): DAGVTQSPTHLIKTRGQQVTLRCSPKSGHDTVSWYQQALGQGPQFIFQYYEEEERQRGNFPDRFSGHQFPNYSSELNVNALLLGDSALYLCASSSKTEATNEKLFFGSGTQLSVL.

The chain recombines TRBV7-9 with TRBJ2-5; no clear D. Trimming removed 5 bases from V and 0 bases from J, with 10 bases in between. Germline values: CDR1 SEHNR, CDR2 FQNEAQ (reference sequence). CDR3 length: 14 amino acids. The CDR3 DNA sequence: TGTGCCAGCAGCCGTATTGCAGACCAAGAGACCCAGTACTTC. Its translation is CASSRIADQETQYF.

This sequence joins TRBV6-1 and TRBJ2-2, with D perhaps TRBD1 (6 bases). CDR1 is MNHNS, CDR2 SASEGT, per germline. CDR3 size: 14 residues. V shed 8 bases and J shed 1 base, with 11 bases lying between them. The CDR3 spells CASGMTGNTGELFF. CDR3 nucleotide sequence: TGTGCCAGCGGCATGACAGGGAACACCGGGGAGCTGTTTTTT.

This clone came up a few times. This rearrangement joins TRBV6-5 to TRBJ2-7; 8 bases match TRBD2. The CDR3 contains 15 residues. Germline V gives CDR1 MNHEY, CDR2 SVGAGI. The junction had 3 bases not matched to a gene; V was cut back by 2 bases and J by 0 bases. CDR3 region: CASSYNGRASYEQYF. In nucleotides, the CDR3 is TGTGCCAGCAGTTACAACGGGAGGGCCTCCTACGAGCAGTACTTC.

The chain couples TRBV28 to TRBJ2-4, with TRBD2 as a possible D gene (5 bases). The CDR3 runs to 16 residues. Germline values: CDR1 MDHEN, CDR2 SYDVKM. V was cut by 5 bases and J by 0 bases, with 14 bases left in between. The CDR3 sequence is CASSPPGVLAKNIQYF. CDR3 nucleotide sequence: TGTGCCAGCAGTCCGCCCGGGGTGCTAGCCAAAAACATTCAGTACTTC. Using reference TRBV28 and TRBJ2-4 for the parts outside the CDR3, the full variable domain is DVKVTQSSRYLVKRTGEKVFLECVQDMDHENMFWYRQDPGLGLRLIYFSYDVKMKEKGDIPEGYSVSREKKERFSLILESASTNQTSMYLCASSPPGVLAKNIQYFGAGTRLSVL.

The chain couples TRBV7-9 to TRBJ2-7; tentatively, D is TRBD1 or TRBD2 (6 bases each). The CDR3 totals 14 residues. The germline V gene encodes CDR1 SEHNR and CDR2 FQNEAQ (reference sequence). The V end lost 1 base, the J end lost 6 bases, and 13 bases lay between the germline ends. The CDR3 loop reads CASSLELGGSEQYF. CDR3 DNA: TGTGCCAGCAGCTTAGAGTTAGGGGGGAGCGAGCAGTACTTC.

The chain couples TRBV5-5 to TRBJ1-2; D is ambiguous. This CDR3 comprises 14 residues. Germline CDR1 reads SGHKS; CDR2 reads YYEKEE (reference sequence). The V end was cut by 0 bases, the J end by 1 base, with 7 bases between. DNA of the CDR3: TGTGCCAGCAGCTTGGATTTGGGTAACTATGGCTACACCTTC. Protein product: CASSLDLGNYGYTF.

The chain joins TRBV28 to TRBJ2-5; D might be TRBD1 or TRBD2, each matching 6 bases. Germline values: CDR1 MDHEN, CDR2 SYDVKM. The CDR3 is made up of 15 amino acids. Trimming stripped 2 bases from V and 4 bases from J, with 14 bases between. The CDR3 region is CASSLGGRTGETQYF. The CDR3 nucleotides read TGTGCCAGCAGTTTAGGGGGGCGGACGGGAGAGACCCAGTACTTC.

The CDR3 bases are TGTGCCAGCAGTTTATTGGTTCTGAGACTAGCGGGAGTAGATACGCAGTATTTT. It encodes CASSLLVLRLAGVDTQYF. This chain joins TRBV28 and TRBJ2-3, with TRBD2 matching over 12 bases. The CDR3 has 18 amino acids. Germline V gene lookup returns CDR1 MDHEN and CDR2 SYDVKM. J was trimmed by 5 bases and V by 1 base; bases with no gene match: 10.

V is TRBV11-1 and J is TRBJ1-1; 7 bases map to TRBD1. The ends lost 3 bases at V and 0 bases at J; junction bases unmatched: 7. The CDR3 runs to 16 residues. CDR1 and CDR2 (germline): SGHAT, FQDESV (reference sequence). The CDR3 coding sequence is TGTGCCAGCAGCTTTCGACAGGGTCAGGTGAACACTGAAGCTTTCTTT. It encodes CASSFRQGQVNTEAFF. The whole variable domain, remainder taken from reference TRBV11-1 and TRBJ1-1, is EAEVAQSPRYKITEKSQAVAFWCDPISGHATLYWYRQILGQGPELLVQFQDESVVDDSQLPKDRFSAERLKGVDSTLKIQPAELGDSAMYLCASSFRQGQVNTEAFFGQGTRLTVV.

The V and J genes are TRBV19 and TRBJ2-5; TRBD2 matches 12 bases. The CDR3 loop spans 17 amino acids. V shed 4 bases and J 7 bases; nucleotides not matched to a gene: 13. CDR1 is LNHDA, CDR2 SQIVND, per germline (reference sequence). Here the CDR3 reads CASSTPLLAGGLGTQYF. CDR3 sequence (DNA): TGTGCCAGTAGTACCCCATTACTAGCGGGAGGATTGGGGACCCAGTACTTC. Full variable domain (outside the CDR3, taken from reference TRBV19 and TRBJ2-5): DGGITQSPKYLFRKEGQNVTLSCEQNLNHDAMYWYRQDPGQGLRLIYYSQIVNDFQKGDIAEGYSVSREKKESFPLTVTSAQKNPTAFYLCASSTPLLAGGLGTQYFGPGTRLLVL.

This clone was detected a few times. The V and J genes are TRBV4-1 and TRBJ2-1; no clear D gene. The CDR3 sequence is 15 residues long. V gave up 1 base and J gave up 5 bases, with 12 bases separating them. CDR1 is MGHRA, CDR2 YSYEKL, per germline. The CDR3 bases are TGCGCCAGCAGCCAAGGTCAGTTCGGTGACAATGAGCAGTTCTTC. It translates to CASSQGQFGDNEQFF.

The rearrangement links TRBV29-1 to TRBJ1-1; D ambiguous. There are 13 residues in the CDR3. Trimming removed 7 bases from V and 1 base from J, with 13 bases in between. Germline CDR1 reads SQVTM; CDR2 reads ANQGSEA. CDR3 sequence (DNA): TGCAGCGCTTCGGGTTGGTCGAACACTGAAGCTTTCTTT. Amino acid sequence: CSASGWSNTEAFF.

The chain employs TRBV10-3 and TRBJ2-1, with TRBD2 identical over 11 bases. This CDR3 spans 16 amino acids. After removal of 5 bases from V and 7 bases from J, the junction contained 10 bases not matched to a gene. Germline CDR1 ENHRY, CDR2 SYGVKD. CDR3 in amino acids: CAISSLAGGIVNEQFF. The CDR3 bases are TGTGCCATCAGTTCATTAGCGGGAGGGATTGTAAATGAGCAGTTCTTC.

This chain uses TRBV20-1 with TRBJ1-4; D is ambiguous. This CDR3 comprises 11 residues. The V and J ends lost 2 bases and 8 bases respectively, with 6 bases between them. Looked up from germline, CDR1 is DFQATT and CDR2 is SNEGSKA (reference sequence). CDR3 bases: TGCAGTGCTAGACTATCGGAAAAACTGTTTTTT. It codes for CSARLSEKLFF.

The chain employs TRBV19 and TRBJ2-4, with D tentatively TRBD1 (5 bases). V shed 3 bases and J shed 11 bases, with 20 bases lying between them. CDR3 length: 15 residues. Germline V gene sequence: CDR1 LNHDA, CDR2 SQIVND (reference sequence). This CDR3 is CASSMRTGRAPLQYF. CDR3 sequence (DNA): TGTGCCAGTAGTATGAGAACAGGTCGGGCCCCCCTTCAGTACTTC. The full variable domain, in which reference TRBV19 and TRBJ2-4 provide the parts outside the CDR3, is DGGITQSPKYLFRKEGQNVTLSCEQNLNHDAMYWYRQDPGQGLRLIYYSQIVNDFQKGDIAEGYSVSREKKESFPLTVTSAQKNPTAFYLCASSMRTGRAPLQYFGAGTRLSVL.

V is TRBV6-5 and J is TRBJ2-7; 11 bases are shared with TRBD1. J lost 4 bases, V lost 6 bases, and 5 bases had no gene match. This CDR3 region has 14 residues. The germline V gene has CDR1 MNHEY and CDR2 SVGAGI. The CDR3 here is CASSMDRGQYEQYF. In nucleotides, the CDR3 is TGTGCCAGCAGCATGGACAGGGGGCAATACGAGCAGTACTTC.

The CDR3 coding sequence is TGTGCCAGCAGACCGGGGCTGGGGGAGACCCAGTACTTC. It is translated as CASRPGLGETQYF. V usage is TRBV25-1 and J usage is TRBJ2-5; D is tentatively TRBD1 or TRBD2 (5 bases each). From germline, CDR1 is MGHDK and CDR2 SYGVNS. The V end was cut by 6 bases, the J end by 5 bases, with 13 bases between. The CDR3 runs 13 residues.

V usage is TRBV10-3 and J usage is TRBJ2-3, with D unresolved. There are 16 residues in the CDR3. Germline assignment: CDR1 ENHRY and CDR2 SYGVKD. V lost 3 bases to trimming and J lost 0 bases, with 13 bases between them. CDR3 DNA sequence: TGTGCCATCAGTGACCCCGACCCGCTCAGCACAGATACGCAGTATTTT. Translation: CAISDPDPLSTDTQYF.

The chain carries TRBV7-2 and TRBJ2-3, with D hard to call. Trimming pared 5 bases from V and 1 base from J, leaving 13 bases between. This CDR3 has 15 amino acids. Germline lookup yields CDR1 SGHTA and CDR2 FQGNSA. The CDR3 region is CASSHTKRGTDTQYF. The CDR3, as DNA: TGTGCCAGCAGCCACACGAAAAGGGGCACAGATACGCAGTATTTT. The full variable domain, with the rest looked up from reference TRBV7-2 and TRBJ2-3, is GAGVSQSPSNKVTEKGKDVELRCDPISGHTALYWYRQSLGQGLEFLIYFQGNSAPDKSGLPSDRFSAERTGGSVSTLTIQRTQQEDSAVYLCASSHTKRGTDTQYFGPGTRLTVL.

The CDR3 is CASSTLATRTDTQYF. In DNA form, the CDR3 reads TGCGCCAGCAGCACACTAGCGACTCGCACAGATACGCAGTATTTT. This chain links TRBV5-1 with TRBJ2-3; 7 positions agree with TRBD2. CDR3 length equals 15 residues. CDR1 is SGHRS and CDR2 is YFSETQ in the germline V gene. V lost 4 bases and J lost 1; bases outside the gene matches: 6.